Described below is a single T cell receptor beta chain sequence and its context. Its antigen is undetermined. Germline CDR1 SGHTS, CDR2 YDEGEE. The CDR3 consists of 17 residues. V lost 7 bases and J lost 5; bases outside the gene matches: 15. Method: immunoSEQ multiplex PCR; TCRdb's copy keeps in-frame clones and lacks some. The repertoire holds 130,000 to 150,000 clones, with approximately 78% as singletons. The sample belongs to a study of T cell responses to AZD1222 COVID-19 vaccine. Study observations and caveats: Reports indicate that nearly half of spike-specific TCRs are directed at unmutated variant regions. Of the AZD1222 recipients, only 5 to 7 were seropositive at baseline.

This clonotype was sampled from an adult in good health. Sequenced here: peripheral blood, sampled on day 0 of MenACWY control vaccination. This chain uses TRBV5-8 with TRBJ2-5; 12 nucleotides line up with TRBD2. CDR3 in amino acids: CASSAAASGGAWETQYF. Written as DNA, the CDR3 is TGTGCCAGCTCCGCCGCGGCTAGCGGGGGGGCATGGGAGACCCAGTACTTC.